The entry that follows covers one T cell receptor beta chain sequence. The V segment lost 3 bases and the J segment 4 bases; nucleotides outside the gene matches: 5. This CDR3 has 15 amino acids. Germline loops: CDR1 ENHRY, CDR2 SYGVKD. This sample was taken from a study of blood T cell repertoires in COVID-19. Produced via immunoSEQ multiplex PCR; TCRdb's table is partial and in-frame only. The data show under 250,000 clones, with approximately 84% seen just once and less than 2.5% held by the top ten. The chain joins TRBV10-3 to TRBJ1-2, with 10 nucleotides matching TRBD1. The material sequenced was peripheral blood. The sequence was collected from a woman aged 55-69 years with acute or convalescent COVID-19. The CDR3 loop reads CAISDRDRGPYGYTF. The CDR3 DNA sequence: TGTGCCATCAGTGACCGGGACAGGGGACCCTATGGCTACACCTTC.